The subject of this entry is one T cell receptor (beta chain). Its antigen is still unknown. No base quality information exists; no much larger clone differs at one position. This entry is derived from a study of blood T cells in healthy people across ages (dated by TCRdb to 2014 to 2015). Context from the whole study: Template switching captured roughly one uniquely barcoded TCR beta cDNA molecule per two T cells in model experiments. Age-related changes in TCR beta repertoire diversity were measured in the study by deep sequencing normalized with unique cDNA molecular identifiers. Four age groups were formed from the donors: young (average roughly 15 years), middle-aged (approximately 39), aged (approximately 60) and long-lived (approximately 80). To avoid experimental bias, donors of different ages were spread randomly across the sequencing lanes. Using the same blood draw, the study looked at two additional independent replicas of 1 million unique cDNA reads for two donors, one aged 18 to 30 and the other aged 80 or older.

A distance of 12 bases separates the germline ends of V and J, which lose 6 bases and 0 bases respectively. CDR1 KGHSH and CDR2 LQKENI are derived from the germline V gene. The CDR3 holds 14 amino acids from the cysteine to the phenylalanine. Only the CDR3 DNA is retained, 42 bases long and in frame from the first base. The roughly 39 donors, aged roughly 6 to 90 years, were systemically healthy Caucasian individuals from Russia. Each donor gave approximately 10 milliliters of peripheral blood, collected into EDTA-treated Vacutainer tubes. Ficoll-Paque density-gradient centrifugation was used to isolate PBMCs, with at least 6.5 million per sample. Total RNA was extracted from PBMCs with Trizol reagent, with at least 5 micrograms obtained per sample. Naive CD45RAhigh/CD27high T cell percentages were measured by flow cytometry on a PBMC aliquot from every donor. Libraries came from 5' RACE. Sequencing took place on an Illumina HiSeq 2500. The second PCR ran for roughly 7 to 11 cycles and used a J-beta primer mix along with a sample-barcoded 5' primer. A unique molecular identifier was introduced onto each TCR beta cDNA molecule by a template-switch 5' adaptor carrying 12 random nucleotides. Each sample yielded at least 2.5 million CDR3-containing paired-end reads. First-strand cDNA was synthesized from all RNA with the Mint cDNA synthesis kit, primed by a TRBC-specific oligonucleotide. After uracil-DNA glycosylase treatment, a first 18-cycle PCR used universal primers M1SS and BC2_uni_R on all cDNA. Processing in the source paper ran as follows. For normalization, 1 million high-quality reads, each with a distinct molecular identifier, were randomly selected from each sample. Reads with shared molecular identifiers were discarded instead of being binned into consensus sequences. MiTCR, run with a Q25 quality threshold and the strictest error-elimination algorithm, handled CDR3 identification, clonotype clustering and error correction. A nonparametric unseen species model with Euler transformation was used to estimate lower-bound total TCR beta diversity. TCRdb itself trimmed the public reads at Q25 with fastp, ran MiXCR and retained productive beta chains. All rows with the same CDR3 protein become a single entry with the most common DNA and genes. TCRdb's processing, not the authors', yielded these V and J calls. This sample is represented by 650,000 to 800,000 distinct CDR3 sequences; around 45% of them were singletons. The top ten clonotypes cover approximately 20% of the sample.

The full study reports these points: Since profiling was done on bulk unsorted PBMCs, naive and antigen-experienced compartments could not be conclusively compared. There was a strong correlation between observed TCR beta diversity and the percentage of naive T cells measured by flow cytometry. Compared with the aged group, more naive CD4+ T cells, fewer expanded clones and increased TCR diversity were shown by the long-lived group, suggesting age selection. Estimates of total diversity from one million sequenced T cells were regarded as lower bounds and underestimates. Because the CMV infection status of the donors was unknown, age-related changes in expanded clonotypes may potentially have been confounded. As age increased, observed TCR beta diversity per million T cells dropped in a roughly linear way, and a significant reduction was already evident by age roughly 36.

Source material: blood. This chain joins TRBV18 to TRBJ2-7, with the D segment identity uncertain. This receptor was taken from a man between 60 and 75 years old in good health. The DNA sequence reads TGTGCCAGCTCCCCCAAGGACGGCTCCTACGAGCAGTACTTC. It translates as CASSPKDGSYEQYF.